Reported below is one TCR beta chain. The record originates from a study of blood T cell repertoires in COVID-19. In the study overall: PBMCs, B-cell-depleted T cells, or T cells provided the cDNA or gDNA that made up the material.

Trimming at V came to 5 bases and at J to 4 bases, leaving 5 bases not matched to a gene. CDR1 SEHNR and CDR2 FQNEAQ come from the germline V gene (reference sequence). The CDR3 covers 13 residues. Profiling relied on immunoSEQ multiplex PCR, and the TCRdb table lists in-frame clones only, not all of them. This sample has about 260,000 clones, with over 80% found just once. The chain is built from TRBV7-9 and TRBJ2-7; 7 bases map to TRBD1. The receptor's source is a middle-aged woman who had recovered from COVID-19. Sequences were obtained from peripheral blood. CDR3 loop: CASSRGTVYEQYF. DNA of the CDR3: TGTGCCAGCAGCCGAGGGACAGTATACGAGCAGTACTTC.